The 11 T cell receptor beta chains below come from one sample, sequenced in a study of blood T cell repertoires in COVID-19. TCRdb's table, derived via immunoSEQ multiplex PCR, lists solely in-frame clones and lacks some. The sample has about 73,000 clones; roughly 80% are singletons. The sample comprised peripheral blood. These receptors all stem from a woman in her fifties or sixties with acute or convalescent COVID-19.

The chain is built from TRBV9 and TRBJ1-5; D is perhaps TRBD1 (6 bases). V was clipped by 3 bases and J by 1 base, with 8 bases between them. The CDR3 consists of 14 residues. Germline assignment: CDR1 SGDLS and CDR2 YYNGEE. Written as DNA, the CDR3 is TGTGCCAGCAGCGGTGGACAGAGCAATCAGCCCCAGCATTTT. Translation: CASSGGQSNQPQHF.

This chain links TRBV6-5 with TRBJ1-2; 10 positions match TRBD1. Germline lookup yields CDR1 MNHEY and CDR2 SVGAGI. V lost 5 bases, J lost 7 bases, and 7 bases stayed unmatched. CDR3 length: 14 amino acids. Here the CDR3 DNA reads TGTGCCAGCAGTAAGGACAGGGGGTTCATTGGCTACACCTTC. Its protein product is CASSKDRGFIGYTF.

The chain joins TRBV13 to TRBJ2-2; D may be TRBD1 (5 bases). This CDR3 region has 17 residues. Per germline, CDR1 PRHDT and CDR2 FYEKMQ (reference sequence). Trimming took 4 bases from V and 3 from J, leaving 18 bases between them. The CDR3 reads CASSSHPGRADTGELFF. The CDR3, as DNA: TGTGCCAGCAGCTCCCACCCCGGCAGGGCGGACACCGGGGAGCTGTTTTTT.

The rearrangement uses TRBV5-1 and TRBJ1-2, with D possibly TRBD1 on 5 matching bases. V lost 0 bases and J 6 bases, leaving 9 bases between the germline ends. The CDR3 runs 13 residues. Germline CDR1 is SGHRS and CDR2 is YFSETQ. Written as DNA, the CDR3 is TGCGCCAGCAGCTTGGCGGTAGGGGATGGCTACACCTTC. This gives the protein CASSLAVGDGYTF.

The chain recombines TRBV7-9 with TRBJ2-5; 9 bases match TRBD2. V dropped 5 bases and J dropped 4; count of bases not matched to a gene: 11. Germline V gene sequence: CDR1 SEHNR, CDR2 FQNEAQ (reference sequence). The CDR3 has 16 amino acids. CDR3 sequence (DNA): TGTGCCAGCAGCCGTGACTCGCGGGGGGGCGCAGAGACCCAGTACTTC. This encodes CASSRDSRGGAETQYF.

The chain couples TRBV11-2 to TRBJ2-7, with D possibly matching TRBD1 (5 bases). The germline CDR1 and CDR2 sequences are SGHAT and FQNNGV. The V and J ends lost 0 bases and 5 bases respectively, with 14 bases between them. The CDR3 length is 15 residues. The CDR3 protein is CASSLDVQGYHEQYF. CDR3 bases: TGTGCCAGCAGCTTAGATGTGCAGGGATACCACGAGCAGTACTTC.

This sequence joins TRBV4-1 and TRBJ1-2, with 8 bases aligning to TRBD1. The CDR3 is 16 residues long. Germline lookup yields CDR1 MGHRA and CDR2 YSYEKL. V shed 1 base, J shed 3 bases, and the junction held 7 bases outside the gene matches. The CDR3 here is CASSQGDRGADYGYTF. Here the CDR3 DNA reads TGCGCCAGCAGCCAAGGTGACAGGGGCGCAGACTATGGCTACACCTTC.

The CDR3 here is CASSYDRGLGEPLHF. DNA for the CDR3: TGTGCCAGCAGTTATGACAGGGGGCTGGGGGAACCCCTCCACTTT. The chain is built from TRBV6-5 and TRBJ1-6; 10 bases are shared with TRBD1. The CDR3 runs 15 residues. V gave up 3 bases and J gave up 12 bases; unmatched junction bases: 8. The germline V gene encodes CDR1 MNHEY and CDR2 SVGAGI.

The rearrangement joins TRBV19 to TRBJ1-5, with TRBD1 matching over 7 bases. Trimming took 0 bases from V and 2 from J; bases not matched to a gene: 4. This CDR3 contains 16 residues. CDR1 is LNHDA, CDR2 SQIVND, per germline (reference sequence). The CDR3 bases are TGTGCCAGTAGTATAGATAACAGGGGAGGCAATCAGCCCCAGCATTTT. Amino acid sequence: CASSIDNRGGNQPQHF.

This rearrangement joins TRBV10-1 to TRBJ1-1, with 7 bases fitting TRBD1. The V gene end was trimmed by 5 bases and the J gene end by 1 base; junction bases not matched to a gene: 4. Germline V CDR1 and CDR2: WNHNN, SYGVQD (reference sequence). The CDR3 extends over 14 amino acids. The CDR3 region has the DNA TGCGCCAGCAGTAGGACAGGCTCGAACACTGAAGCTTTCTTT. It yields the protein CASSRTGSNTEAFF.

The chain uses TRBV6-5 and TRBJ2-3, with 7 bases lining up with TRBD1. With 0 bases clipped from V and 4 bases from J, the junction kept 7 bases outside the gene matches. The V gene's germline CDR1 is MNHEY and CDR2 SVGAGI. The CDR3 contains 16 residues. DNA of the CDR3: TGTGCCAGCAGTTACTCGATACCCGGGACAGCAGATACGCAGTATTTT. Protein sequence: CASSYSIPGTADTQYF.